The 9 T cell receptor beta chains presented below share a single source sample, sequenced in a study of radiation and T cells in renal cell carcinoma. Libraries were prepared by immunoSEQ multiplex PCR; TCRdb keeps only in-frame clonotypes and omits some of them. The data hold 130,000 or so clones, with 75% to 90% observed a single time. The time point: baseline pretreatment blood. The treatment denotes: 15 Gy SBRT to primary tumor, nephrectomy 4 weeks later. Sequenced here: blood, sampled from a patient whose treatment included radiotherapy and nephrectomy. The receptors derive from a woman between 50 and 59 years old with renal cell carcinoma.

This clone turned up a few times. The gene calls are TRBV11-2 and TRBJ1-5; D ambiguous. The ends were cut back, 1 base at V and 0 bases at J, with 1 base in the middle. This CDR3 contains 13 residues. CDR1 is SGHAT and CDR2 is FQNNGV in the germline V gene. DNA of the CDR3: TGTGCCAGCAGCTTAGGTAGCAATCAGCCCCAGCATTTT. It yields the protein CASSLGSNQPQHF.

The V call is TRBV4-3, the J call TRBJ2-2; D is possibly TRBD2 (5 bases). CDR3 length: 16 amino acids. CDR1 and CDR2 from the germline V gene are LGHNA and YSLEER. Trimming removed 2 bases at V and 0 bases at J, with 10 bases between. The CDR3 DNA follows: TGCGCCAGCAGCCAACTTGGGCGGGCGAACACCGGGGAGCTGTTTTTT. Its translation: CASSQLGRANTGELFF.

The rearrangement joins TRBV5-1 to TRBJ1-6; no reliable D call. Trimming took off 0 bases at V and 9 bases at J, with 10 bases between the two ends. The CDR3 extends over 14 amino acids. Germline CDR1 SGHRS, CDR2 YFSETQ. The CDR3 region has the DNA TGCGCCAGCAGCTTGGGGCAAAACGGTTCACCCCTCCACTTT. This translates into CASSLGQNGSPLHF.

This clone was seen more than once but under ten times. The chain employs TRBV7-2 and TRBJ1-2; the match to TRBD1 covers 7 bases. V shed 1 base and J 10 bases; nucleotides not matched to a gene: 15. The CDR3 length is 16 residues. The germline CDR1 and CDR2 sequences are SGHTA and FQGNSA. CDR3 in DNA: TGTGCCAGCAGCTTAGTTCGGACAGGACCTATGAGTGACTACACCTTC. Its protein product is CASSLVRTGPMSDYTF.

The count of this clone is one. The rearrangement links TRBV25-1 to TRBJ2-4, with a weak D call TRBD2 (5 bases). In germline, CDR1 is MGHDK, CDR2 SYGVNS. This CDR3 has 17 amino acids. V was pared by 5 bases and J by 0 bases, with 17 bases between. The chain's CDR3 is CASSPRGRISAKNIQYF. CDR3 in DNA: TGTGCCAGCAGTCCCCGAGGGCGTATCTCAGCCAAAAACATTCAGTACTTC.

CDR3 DNA sequence: TGTGCCAGCAGTGAAGACGGGTGGGGCTATGGCTACACCTTC. Translating gives CASSEDGWGYGYTF. V gene TRBV6-5 combines with J gene TRBJ1-2; no firm D call. CDR1 and CDR2 from the germline V gene are MNHEY and SVGAGI. The CDR3 has 14 residues. V lost 5 bases and J lost 4, with 14 bases in between.

The V gene is TRBV6-5, the J gene TRBJ2-7, with unresolved D. This CDR3 has 15 residues. Trimming shortened V by 0 bases and J by 5 bases, and 14 bases separated the two germline ends. Germline V gene data show CDR1 as MNHEY and CDR2 as SVGAGI. Here the CDR3 reads CASSYSPAKTNEQYF. CDR3 DNA sequence: TGTGCCAGCAGTTACTCGCCCGCGAAGACGAACGAGCAGTACTTC.

This clone was seen a handful of times. The chain links TRBV30 to TRBJ1-5; D may be TRBD1 (5 bases). V lost 0 bases and J 3 bases, leaving 15 bases between the germline ends. This CDR3 contains 16 residues. CDR1 is GTSNPN and CDR2 is SVGIG in the germline V gene (reference sequence). CDR3 in DNA: TGTGCCTGGAGTGTACCCTGGGACGGACACAATCAGCCCCAGCATTTT. Its translation: CAWSVPWDGHNQPQHF.

This clone was seen a few times. The chain couples TRBV27 to TRBJ1-4; D remains unclear. The germline V gene encodes CDR1 MNHEY and CDR2 SMNVEV (reference sequence). The V and J ends lost 1 base and 8 bases respectively, with 11 bases between them. The length of the CDR3 is 14 residues. CDR3 in DNA: TGTGCCAGCAGTTTATACAGAGGAGGGGAAAAACTGTTTTTT. As protein: CASSLYRGGEKLFF.